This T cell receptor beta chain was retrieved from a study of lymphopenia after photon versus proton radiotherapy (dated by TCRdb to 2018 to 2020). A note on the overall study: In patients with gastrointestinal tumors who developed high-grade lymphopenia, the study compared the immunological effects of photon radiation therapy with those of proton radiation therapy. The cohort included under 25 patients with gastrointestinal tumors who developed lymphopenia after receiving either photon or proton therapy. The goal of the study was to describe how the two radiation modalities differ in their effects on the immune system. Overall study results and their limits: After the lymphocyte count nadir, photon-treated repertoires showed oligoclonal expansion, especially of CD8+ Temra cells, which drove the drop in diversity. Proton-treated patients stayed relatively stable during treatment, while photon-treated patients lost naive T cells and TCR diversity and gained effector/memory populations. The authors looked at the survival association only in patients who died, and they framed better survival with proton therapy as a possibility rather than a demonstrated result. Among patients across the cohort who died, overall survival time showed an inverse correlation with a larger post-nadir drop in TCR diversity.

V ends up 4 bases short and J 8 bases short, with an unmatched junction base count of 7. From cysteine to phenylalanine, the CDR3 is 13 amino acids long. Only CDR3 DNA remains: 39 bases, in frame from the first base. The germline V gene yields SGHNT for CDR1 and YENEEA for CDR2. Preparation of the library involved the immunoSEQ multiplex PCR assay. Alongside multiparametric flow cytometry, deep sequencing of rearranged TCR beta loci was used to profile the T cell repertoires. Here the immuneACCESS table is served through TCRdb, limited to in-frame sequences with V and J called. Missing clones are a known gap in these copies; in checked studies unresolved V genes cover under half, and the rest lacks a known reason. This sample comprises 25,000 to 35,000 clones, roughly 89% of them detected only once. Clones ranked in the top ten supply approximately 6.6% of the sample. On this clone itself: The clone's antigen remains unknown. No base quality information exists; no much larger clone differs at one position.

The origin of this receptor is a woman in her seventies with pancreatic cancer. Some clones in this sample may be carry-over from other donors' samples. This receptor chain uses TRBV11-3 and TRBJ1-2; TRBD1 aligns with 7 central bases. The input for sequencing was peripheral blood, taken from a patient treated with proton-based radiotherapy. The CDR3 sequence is CASSWGTAPGYTF. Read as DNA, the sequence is TGTGCCAGCAGCTGGGGGACAGCCCCCGGCTACACCTTC.